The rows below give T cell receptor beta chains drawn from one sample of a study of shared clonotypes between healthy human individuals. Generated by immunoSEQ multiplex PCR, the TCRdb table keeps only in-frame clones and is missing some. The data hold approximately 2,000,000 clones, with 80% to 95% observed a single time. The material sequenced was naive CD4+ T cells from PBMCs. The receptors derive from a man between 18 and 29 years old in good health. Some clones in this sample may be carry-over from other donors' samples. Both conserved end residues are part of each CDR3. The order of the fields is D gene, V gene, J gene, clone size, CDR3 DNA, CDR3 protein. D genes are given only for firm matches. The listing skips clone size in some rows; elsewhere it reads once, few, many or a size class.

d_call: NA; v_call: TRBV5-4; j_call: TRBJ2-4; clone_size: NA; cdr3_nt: TGTGCCAGCAGCTTGAGGGGCGGGCTGGACATTCAGTACTTC; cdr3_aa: CASSLRGGLDIQYF
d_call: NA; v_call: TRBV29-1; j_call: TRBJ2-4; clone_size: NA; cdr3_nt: TGCAGCGTTGCGGGTGTCCTAGCCAAAAACATTCAGTACTTC; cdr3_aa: CSVAGVLAKNIQYF
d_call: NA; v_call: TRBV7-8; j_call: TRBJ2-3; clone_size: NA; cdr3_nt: TGTGCCAGCAGCTTAGGAGGGAGTGGGACAGATACGCAGTATTTT; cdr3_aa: CASSLGGSGTDTQYF
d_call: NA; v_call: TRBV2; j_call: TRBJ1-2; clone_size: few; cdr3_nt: TGTGCCAGCAGGCAGACAGCCAAATATGGCTACACCTTC; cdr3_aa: CASRQTAKYGYTF
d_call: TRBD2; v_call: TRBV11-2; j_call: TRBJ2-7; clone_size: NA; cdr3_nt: TGTGCCAGCAGCTTAGGCGGGAGGGCCCCCTACGAGCAGTACTTC; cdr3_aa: CASSLGGRAPYEQYF
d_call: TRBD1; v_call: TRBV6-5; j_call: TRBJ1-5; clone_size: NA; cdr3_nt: TGTGCCAGCAGTCGACAGGGGACGGGCAATCAGCCCCAGCATTTT; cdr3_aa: CASSRQGTGNQPQHF
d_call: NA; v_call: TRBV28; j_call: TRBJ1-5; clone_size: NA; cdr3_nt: TGTGCCAGCAGTTTACCTGCGACAGTCTTCCAGCATTTT; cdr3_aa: CASSLPATVFQHF
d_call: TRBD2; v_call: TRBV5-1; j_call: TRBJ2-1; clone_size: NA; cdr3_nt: TGCGCCAGCAGCCCAGGACTAGCGGGAGGCCCGAGCTCCTACAATGAGCAGTTCTTC; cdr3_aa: CASSPGLAGGPSSYNEQFF
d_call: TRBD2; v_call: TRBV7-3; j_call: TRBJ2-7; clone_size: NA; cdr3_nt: TGTGCCAGCAGCCCGGGACTAGTTGCCGAGCAGTACTTC; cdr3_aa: CASSPGLVAEQYF
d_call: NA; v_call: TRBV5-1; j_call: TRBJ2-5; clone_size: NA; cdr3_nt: TGCGCCAGCAGCTACGGGACTTCAGAGACCCAGTACTTC; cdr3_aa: CASSYGTSETQYF
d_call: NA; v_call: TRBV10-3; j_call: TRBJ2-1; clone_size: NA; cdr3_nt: TGTGCCATCAGGGGTCCGAGGAACGGTGAGCAGTTCTTC; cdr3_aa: CAIRGPRNGEQFF
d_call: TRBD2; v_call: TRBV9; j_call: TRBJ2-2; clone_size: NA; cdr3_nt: TGTGCCAGCAGCCCCCGACTAGCGGGAGGGTTCGGCGGGGAGCTGTTTTTT; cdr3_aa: CASSPRLAGGFGGELFF
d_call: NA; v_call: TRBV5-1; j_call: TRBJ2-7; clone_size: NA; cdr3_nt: TGCGCCAGCAGCTTGCATGAGTTTAGCTACGAGCAGTACTTC; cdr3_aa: CASSLHEFSYEQYF
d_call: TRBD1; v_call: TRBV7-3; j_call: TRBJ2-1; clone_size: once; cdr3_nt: TGTGCCAGCAGCTTAACGGGACAGTTTTACAATGAGCAGTTCTTC; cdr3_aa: CASSLTGQFYNEQFF
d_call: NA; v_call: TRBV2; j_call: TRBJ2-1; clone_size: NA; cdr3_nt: TGTGCCAGCAGTCCGGGCTCCTACAATGAGCAGTTCTTC; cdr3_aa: CASSPGSYNEQFF
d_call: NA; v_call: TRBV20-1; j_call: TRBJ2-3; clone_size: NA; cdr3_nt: TGCAGTGCTAGGCGAGATACGCAGTATTTT; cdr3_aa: CSARRDTQYF
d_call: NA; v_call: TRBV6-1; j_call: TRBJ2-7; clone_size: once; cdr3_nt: TGTGCCAGCAGTCGGGGGGCCGACTCTGGCGAGCAGTACTTC; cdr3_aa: CASSRGADSGEQYF
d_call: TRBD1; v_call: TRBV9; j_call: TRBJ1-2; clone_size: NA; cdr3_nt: TGTGCCAGCAGCCCCCGGACAGGGGGCCTGGGGGGCTACACCTTC; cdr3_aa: CASSPRTGGLGGYTF
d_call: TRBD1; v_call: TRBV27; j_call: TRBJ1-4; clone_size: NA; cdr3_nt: TGTGCCAGCAGTTTTTTGGCCCCTCAGGGGGCGGTCGATGAAAAACTGTTTTTT; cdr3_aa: CASSFLAPQGAVDEKLFF
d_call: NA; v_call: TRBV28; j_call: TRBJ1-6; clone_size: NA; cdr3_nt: TGTGCCAGCACCCCAACAGGTTTCAATAATTCACCCCTCCACTTT; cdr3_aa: CASTPTGFNNSPLHF